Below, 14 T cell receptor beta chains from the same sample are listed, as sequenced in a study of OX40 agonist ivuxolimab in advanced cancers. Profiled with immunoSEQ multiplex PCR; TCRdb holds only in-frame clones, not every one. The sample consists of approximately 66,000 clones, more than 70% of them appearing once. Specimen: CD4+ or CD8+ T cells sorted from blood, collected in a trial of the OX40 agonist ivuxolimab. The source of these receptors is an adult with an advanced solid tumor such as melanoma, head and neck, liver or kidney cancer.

The CDR3 DNA sequence: TGTGCCAGCAGAGCTGGGACAGGGGCGGGTGAGCAGTTCTTC. This sequence encodes CASRAGTGAGEQFF. This sequence joins TRBV27 and TRBJ2-1; 10 bases agree with TRBD1. The CDR3 contains 14 residues. CDR1 and CDR2 (germline): MNHEY, SMNVEV (reference sequence). Losses at the gene ends were 6 bases for V and 9 bases for J; bases not matched to a gene: 8.

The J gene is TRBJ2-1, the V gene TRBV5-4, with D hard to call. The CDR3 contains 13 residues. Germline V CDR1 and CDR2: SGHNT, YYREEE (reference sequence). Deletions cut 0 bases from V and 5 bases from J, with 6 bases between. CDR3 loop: CASSLDWNNEQFF. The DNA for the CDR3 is TGTGCCAGCAGCTTGGACTGGAACAATGAGCAGTTCTTC.

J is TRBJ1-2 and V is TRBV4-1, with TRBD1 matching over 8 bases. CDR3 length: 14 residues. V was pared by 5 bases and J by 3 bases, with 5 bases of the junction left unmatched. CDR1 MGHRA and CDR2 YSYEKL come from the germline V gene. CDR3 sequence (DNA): TGCGCCAGCAGCTCAGCAGGGGGCGACTATGGCTACACCTTC. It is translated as CASSSAGGDYGYTF.

This CDR3 reads CASSPGQEVIQYF. Written as DNA, the CDR3 is TGTGCCAGCTCACCGGGACAGGAAGTCATTCAGTACTTC. The rearrangement uses TRBV18 and TRBJ2-4; 8 nucleotides align to TRBD1. Germline-derived CDR1 and CDR2 are KGHSH and LQKENI. This CDR3 spans 13 amino acids. J lost 9 bases, V lost 3 bases, and 4 bases had no gene match.

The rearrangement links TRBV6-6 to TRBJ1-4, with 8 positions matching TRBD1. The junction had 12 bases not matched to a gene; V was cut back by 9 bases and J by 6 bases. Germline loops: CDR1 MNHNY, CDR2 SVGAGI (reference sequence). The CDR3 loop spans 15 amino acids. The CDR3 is CASQLETGAYEKLFF. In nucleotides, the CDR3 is TGTGCCAGTCAGCTGGAGACAGGGGCTTATGAAAAACTGTTTTTT.

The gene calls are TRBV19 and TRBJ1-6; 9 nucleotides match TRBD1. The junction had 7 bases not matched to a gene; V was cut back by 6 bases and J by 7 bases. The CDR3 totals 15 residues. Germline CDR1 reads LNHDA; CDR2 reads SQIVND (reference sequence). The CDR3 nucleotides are TGTGCCAGTAGAAGTTCGGGACAGGGAAATTCACCCCTCCACTTT. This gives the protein CASRSSGQGNSPLHF.

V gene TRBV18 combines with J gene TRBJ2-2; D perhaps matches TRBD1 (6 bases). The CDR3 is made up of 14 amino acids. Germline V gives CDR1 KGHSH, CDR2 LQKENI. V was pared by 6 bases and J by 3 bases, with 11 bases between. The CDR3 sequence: CASSTGWDTGELFF. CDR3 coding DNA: TGTGCCAGCTCTACAGGGTGGGACACCGGGGAGCTGTTTTTT.

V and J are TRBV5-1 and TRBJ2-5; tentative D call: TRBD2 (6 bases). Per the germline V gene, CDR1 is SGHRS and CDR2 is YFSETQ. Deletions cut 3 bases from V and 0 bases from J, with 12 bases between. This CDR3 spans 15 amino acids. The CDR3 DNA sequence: TGCGCCAGCAGCTCTTTGTCGGGGGACCAAGAGACCCAGTACTTC. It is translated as CASSSLSGDQETQYF.

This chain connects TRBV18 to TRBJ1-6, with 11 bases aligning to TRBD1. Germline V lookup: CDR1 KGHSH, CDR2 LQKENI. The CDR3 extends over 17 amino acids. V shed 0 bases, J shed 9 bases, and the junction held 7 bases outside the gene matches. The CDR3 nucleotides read TGTGCCAGCTCACCACCCGGACAGGGGGCTACCCTTTCACCCCTCCACTTT. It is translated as CASSPPGQGATLSPLHF.

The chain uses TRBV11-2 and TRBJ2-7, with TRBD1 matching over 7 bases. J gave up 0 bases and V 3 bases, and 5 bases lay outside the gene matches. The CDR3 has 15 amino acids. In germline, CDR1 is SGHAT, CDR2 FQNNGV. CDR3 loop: CASSFTGVTSYEQYF. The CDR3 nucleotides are TGTGCCAGCAGCTTCACAGGGGTGACCTCCTACGAGCAGTACTTC.

The CDR3 is CASSWDRGETQYF. The DNA of the CDR3 is TGTGCCAGCAGCTGGGACAGGGGTGAGACCCAGTACTTC. The rearrangement links TRBV7-2 to TRBJ2-5; 10 bases map to TRBD1. Germline V lookup: CDR1 SGHTA, CDR2 FQGNSA. J lost 5 bases, V lost 4 bases, and 1 base had no gene match. This CDR3 has 13 residues.

CDR3: CASSLGDTQYF. The CDR3 coding sequence is TGTGCCAGCAGCTTAGGGGATACGCAGTATTTT. The genes are TRBV11-3 and TRBJ2-3; D is uncertain. This CDR3 has 11 amino acids. V lost 1 base and J lost 6, with 2 bases in between. CDR1 is SGHNT and CDR2 is YENEEA in the germline V gene.

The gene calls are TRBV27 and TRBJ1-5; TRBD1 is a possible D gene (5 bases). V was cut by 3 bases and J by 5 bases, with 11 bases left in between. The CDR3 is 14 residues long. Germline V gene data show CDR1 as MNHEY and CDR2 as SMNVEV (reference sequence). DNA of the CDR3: TGTGCCAGCAGTTTTGCTCGAGGGGATCAGCCCCAGCATTTT. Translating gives CASSFARGDQPQHF.

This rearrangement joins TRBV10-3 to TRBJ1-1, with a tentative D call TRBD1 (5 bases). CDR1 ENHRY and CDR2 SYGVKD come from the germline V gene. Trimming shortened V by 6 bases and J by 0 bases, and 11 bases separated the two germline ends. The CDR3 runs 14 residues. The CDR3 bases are TGTGCCATCAGCCAGACAGACATGAACACTGAAGCTTTCTTT. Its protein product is CAISQTDMNTEAFF.